These T cell receptor beta chains were read from a single sample in a study of control samples from healthy donors and cancer patients. Produced via immunoSEQ multiplex PCR; TCRdb's table is partial and in-frame only. The repertoire holds around 80,000 clones, 91% seen once, with 17% in the top ten. The sample taken for sequencing was blood. These receptors all come from a man in his fifties in good health. CDR3s include the opening cysteine and the closing phenylalanine or tryptophan. The D gene is left open where the match is weak. Some rows mark clone size as missing; the rest say once, few, many or name a class of expanded clone.

clone size | J gene | V gene | D gene | CDR3 DNA | CDR3 protein
- | TRBJ1-3 | TRBV5-1 | - | TGCGCCCGCAGGGAGGCGGGGGGCTCTGGAAACACCATATATTTT | CARREAGGSGNTIYF
- | TRBJ1-2 | TRBV6-5 | - | TGTGCCAGCAGTAATGACGGAGGTGGCTACACCTTC | CASSNDGGGYTF
- | TRBJ2-7 | TRBV5-1 | - | TGCGCCAGCAGCCCTTCGGATGGGGCAGTGGAAGAGCAGTACTTC | CASSPSDGAVEEQYF
- | TRBJ1-4 | TRBV3-1/TRBV3-2 | - | TGTGCCAGCAGCCAACTTGAAAAACTGTTTTTT | CASSQLEKLFF
once | TRBJ2-3 | TRBV6-6 | TRBD1 | TGTGCCAGCAAGGGGACAGGGGGACTAGATACACAGTATTTT | CASKGTGGLDTQYF
few | TRBJ1-2 | TRBV6-6 | - | TGTGCCAGCAGTTACGGCGCAGGGCTAGGGGATGGCTACACCTTC | CASSYGAGLGDGYTF
- | TRBJ2-2 | TRBV7-8 | - | TGTGCCAGCAGCTTAGAGGGACCGAGGCCCGGGGAGCTGTTTTTT | CASSLEGPRPGELFF
- | TRBJ1-2 | TRBV12-5 | TRBD1 | TGTGCTAGTGGTCCCCCGGGACAGGGAGACGGCTACACCTTC | CASGPPGQGDGYTF
- | TRBJ1-1 | TRBV2 | - | TGTGCCAGCAAGGACAGCAGCATGAACACTGAAGCTTTCTTT | CASKDSSMNTEAFF
- | TRBJ1-2 | TRBV29-1 | - | TGCAGCGTGGGGGACGGGACGCGAGGCTACACCTTC | CSVGDGTRGYTF
- | TRBJ1-2 | TRBV23-1 | - | TGCGCCAGCAGTGGGAGCACAGGGAATAACTATGGCTACACCTTC | CASSGSTGNNYGYTF
- | TRBJ1-5 | TRBV6-1 | - | TGTGCCAGCAGTGACGACCATCAGCCCCAGCATTTT | CASSDDHQPQHF
- | TRBJ2-7 | TRBV5-1 | - | TGCGCCAGCAGCTTGGGTCTCGTCTCCTACGAGCAGTACTTC | CASSLGLVSYEQYF
- | TRBJ2-5 | TRBV19 | TRBD1 | TGTGCCAGTAGTATTAGTCCAAGGGGGCGAGAGACCCAGTACTTC | CASSISPRGRETQYF
- | TRBJ1-3 | TRBV4-2 | - | TGTGCCAGCAGCCAAGAACGGTTCTCTGGAAACACCATATATTTT | CASSQERFSGNTIYF
- | TRBJ1-2 | TRBV6-5 | TRBD1 | TGTGCCAGCAGTTTGACAGGGGAAAGCTATGGCTACACCTTC | CASSLTGESYGYTF
- | TRBJ1-2 | TRBV30 | - | TGTGCCTGGAGTGCTATACAGGGTAATGGTGGCTACACCTTC | CAWSAIQGNGGYTF
- | TRBJ2-3 | TRBV19 | TRBD1 | TGTGCCACCTCGGACAGGGGAGAAGATACGCAGTATTTT | CATSDRGEDTQYF
once | TRBJ1-5 | TRBV5-6 | TRBD1 | TGTGCCAGCAGCTTGGACCCGACAGGGTCGGGACAGCCCCAGCATTTT | CASSLDPTGSGQPQHF
- | TRBJ1-2 | TRBV27 | - | TGTGCCAGCACCACAATCCCGAGGAGCGACTATGGCTACACCTTC | CASTTIPRSDYGYTF
- | TRBJ1-4 | TRBV29-1 | TRBD1 | TGCAGCGATGATCCCGGGACAGGGCCAAATCGATGCGAAAAACTGTTTTTT | CSDDPGTGPNRCEKLFF
- | TRBJ1-5 | TRBV19 | - | TGTGCCAGTAGTCTACAGGGAAACCAGCCCCAGCATTTT | CASSLQGNQPQHF
- | TRBJ2-7 | TRBV5-1 | TRBD1 | TGCGCCAGCAGCACGGGACAGGGGATATACGAGCAGTACTTC | CASSTGQGIYEQYF
- | TRBJ1-3 | TRBV21-1 | - | TGTGCCAGCCTGCATGGCATATATTTT | CASLHGIYF
- | TRBJ2-3 | TRBV30 | TRBD2 | TGTGCCGAAGCGGGGGGAACGGCAGATACGCAGTATTTT | CAEAGGTADTQYF
- | TRBJ1-6 | TRBV6-5 | - | TGTGCCAGCAGCGACGCGGGGGGTAGCTCACCCCTCCACTTT | CASSDAGGSSPLHF
- | TRBJ2-7 | TRBV10-1 | TRBD1 | TGCGCCAGCAGACACATGGGAGGGGTCCGGGGACAGGGGAGCAACGAGCAGTACTTC | CASRHMGGVRGQGSNEQYF
once | TRBJ1-1 | TRBV14 | - | TGTGCCAGCAGCCTCTACTCCGGGTCCGTTGAAGCTTTCTTT | CASSLYSGSVEAFF
- | TRBJ2-7 | TRBV6-5 | TRBD1 | TGTGCCAGCAGCGACAGGGCCCGAACCATTTACGAGCAGTACTTC | CASSDRARTIYEQYF
- | TRBJ2-7 | TRBV6-1 | - | TGTGCCAGCAGTGAAGTAACTTACAGTTCCTGGATCTACGAGCAGTACTTC | CASSEVTYSSWIYEQYF
- | TRBJ1-6 | TRBV6-5 | - | TGTGCCCTTCAGGGGTACTATAATTCACCCCTCCACTTT | CALQGYYNSPLHF
- | TRBJ1-1 | TRBV11-2 | - | TGTGCCAGCAGTCCTAGGGAGGTTAGAAACACTGAAGCTTTCTTT | CASSPREVRNTEAFF
- | TRBJ1-5 | TRBV6-2/TRBV6-3 | - | TGTGCCAGCAGTTACTTTGGTTTCGGGCAGCCCCAGCATTTT | CASSYFGFGQPQHF
- | TRBJ2-5 | TRBV7-2 | TRBD2 | TGTGCCAGCCGCCTAGCGGGGGGGCGCAGTCAAGAGACCCAGTACTTC | CASRLAGGRSQETQYF
- | TRBJ1-2 | TRBV12-3/TRBV12-4 | - | TGTGCCAGCAGTTTGGGCAGGGAGGCTGGCTACACCTTC | CASSLGREAGYTF
- | TRBJ1-2 | TRBV14 | - | TGTGCCAGCAGCCCGTTTGGGGGCGCGGACTATGGCTACACCTTC | CASSPFGGADYGYTF
- | TRBJ1-6 | TRBV30 | TRBD1 | TGTGCCTGGAATCTAAGAGGTCCGGACAGGGCAGGTTCACCCCTCCACTTT | CAWNLRGPDRAGSPLHF
- | TRBJ1-2 | TRBV3-1/TRBV3-2 | - | TGTGCCAGCAGTTTAACCCCGGGGAGCTACACCTTC | CASSLTPGSYTF
- | TRBJ2-2 | TRBV12-3/TRBV12-4 | - | TGTGCCAGCCGTATGGCGACCGGGGAGCTGTTTTTT | CASRMATGELFF
- | TRBJ1-2 | TRBV10-3 | - | TGTGCCATCAGTGCCCTAGGGGGGCAGGGTGGCTACACCTTC | CAISALGGQGGYTF
- | TRBJ1-1 | TRBV5-1 | TRBD1 | TGCGCCAGCAGCCACGGACAGGGGGCAGTTAATGAAGCTTTCTTT | CASSHGQGAVNEAFF
- | TRBJ2-7 | TRBV7-8 | TRBD1 | TGTGCCAGCAGCCCCATAGGGACAGTCTACGAGCAGTACTTC | CASSPIGTVYEQYF
- | TRBJ1-3 | TRBV25-1 | - | TGTGCCAGCAGCCCTGGAAACACCATATATTTT | CASSPGNTIYF
- | TRBJ1-1 | TRBV6-6 | - | TGTGCCAGCAGCCCGGCGGGGGGTATGAACACTGAAGCTTTCTTT | CASSPAGGMNTEAFF
- | TRBJ1-1 | TRBV6-5 | - | TGTGCCAGCAGTTACTCGACGGGGAACACTGAAGCTTTCTTT | CASSYSTGNTEAFF
- | TRBJ2-7 | TRBV6-5 | - | TGTGCCAGCAGTTCCCCGGGGGAGCAGTACTTC | CASSSPGEQYF
- | TRBJ1-1 | TRBV10-3 | - | TGTGCCATCAAATGGGGGCAGAACACTGAAGCTTTCTTT | CAIKWGQNTEAFF
- | TRBJ1-5 | TRBV24-1 | TRBD1 | TGTGCCACCAGTGAAGGACAGGGGAGGCAGCCCCAGCATTTT | CATSEGQGRQPQHF
- | TRBJ1-6 | TRBV5-1 | - | TGCGCCAGCCGAACAGGGACCGGCACACCCCTCCACTTT | CASRTGTGTPLHF
- | TRBJ1-1 | TRBV4-1 | TRBD1 | TGCGCCAGCAGCCAATCGACAGGGAGAACTGAAGCTTTCTTT | CASSQSTGRTEAFF
few | TRBJ2-7 | TRBV24-1 | - | TGTGCCACCAGTTATAGAGGCTCCTACGAGCAGTACTTC | CATSYRGSYEQYF
- | TRBJ1-5 | TRBV5-6 | - | TGTGCCAGCAGCCTTAATCAGCCCCAGCATTTT | CASSLNQPQHF